The clone carrying this T cell receptor beta chain has ten or more counts. Libraries were prepared by immunoSEQ multiplex PCR; TCRdb keeps only in-frame clonotypes and omits some of them. The table records tens of thousands of clones without singletons, the ten largest covering 3.8%. This record comes from a study of T cell clonality in common variable immunodeficiency. Sequenced input: peripheral blood mononuclear cells. The TCR originated in a person between 18 and 75 years old in good health.

The CDR3 bases that were read are TGTGCCAGCGCGGGTCCTCTCTTACCC. Amino acids: CASAGPLLP. The whole CDR3 region reads CASAGPLLPLHF. The chain has TRBV4-2 and TRBJ1-6; no firm D call. The CDR3 extends 3 residues past the end of the read, so its final part is completed from the germline J gene. Trimming removed 8 bases from V and 12 bases from J, with 14 bases in between. This CDR3 region has 12 residues. The V gene's germline CDR1 is LGHNA and CDR2 YNFKEQ.